This TCR beta chain was recorded in a study of metastatic and nonmetastatic thyroid tumors. General observations from the study: Relative to benign nodules, malignant thyroid tumors were reportedly characterized by significantly elevated TCR beta diversity in blood and tumor.

This clone appeared a single time. Antigen unknown. The V gene's germline CDR1 is LGHDT and CDR2 YNNKEL (reference sequence). The CDR3 contains 14 residues. The trim removed 6 bases at V and 3 bases at J, leaving 8 bases unmatched. No patient had received any treatment before thyroid surgery. In the authors' workflow: Across clinicopathological groups, CDR3 differences served as the basis for building a distant-metastasis classifier for papillary thyroid cancer. Using MiXCR, TCRdb reanalyzed the PCR reads. TCRdb's processing, not the authors', yielded these V and J calls. Among 20,000 to 25,000 clones listed, under 35% were seen once.

Sequencing was done on a sample of blood. The clonotype was recovered from a female donor with papillary thyroid cancer or a benign thyroid nodule (not recorded which). Some clones in this sample may be carry-over from other donors' samples. The chain carries TRBV3-1 and TRBJ2-7; 7 nucleotides agree with TRBD2. The DNA of the CDR3 is TGTGCCAGCAGTTTCGGGACTACCGACTACGAGCAGTACTTC. This codes for CASSFGTTDYEQYF.